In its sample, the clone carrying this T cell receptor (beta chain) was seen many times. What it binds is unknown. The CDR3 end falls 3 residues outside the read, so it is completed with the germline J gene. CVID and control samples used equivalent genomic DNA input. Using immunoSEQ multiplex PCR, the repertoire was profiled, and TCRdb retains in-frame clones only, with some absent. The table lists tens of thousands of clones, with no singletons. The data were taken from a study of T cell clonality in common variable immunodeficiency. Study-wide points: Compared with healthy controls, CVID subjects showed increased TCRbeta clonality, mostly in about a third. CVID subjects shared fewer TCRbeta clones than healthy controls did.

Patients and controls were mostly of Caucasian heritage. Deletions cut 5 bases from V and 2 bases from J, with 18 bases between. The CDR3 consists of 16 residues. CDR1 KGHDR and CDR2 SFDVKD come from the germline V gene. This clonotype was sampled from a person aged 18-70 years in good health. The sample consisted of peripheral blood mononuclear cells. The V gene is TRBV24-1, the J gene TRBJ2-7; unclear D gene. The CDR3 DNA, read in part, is TGTGCCACCAGTGCGCTAAACAGAGATCTAACCTACGAG. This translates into CATSALNRDLTYE. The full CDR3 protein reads CATSALNRDLTYEQYF.